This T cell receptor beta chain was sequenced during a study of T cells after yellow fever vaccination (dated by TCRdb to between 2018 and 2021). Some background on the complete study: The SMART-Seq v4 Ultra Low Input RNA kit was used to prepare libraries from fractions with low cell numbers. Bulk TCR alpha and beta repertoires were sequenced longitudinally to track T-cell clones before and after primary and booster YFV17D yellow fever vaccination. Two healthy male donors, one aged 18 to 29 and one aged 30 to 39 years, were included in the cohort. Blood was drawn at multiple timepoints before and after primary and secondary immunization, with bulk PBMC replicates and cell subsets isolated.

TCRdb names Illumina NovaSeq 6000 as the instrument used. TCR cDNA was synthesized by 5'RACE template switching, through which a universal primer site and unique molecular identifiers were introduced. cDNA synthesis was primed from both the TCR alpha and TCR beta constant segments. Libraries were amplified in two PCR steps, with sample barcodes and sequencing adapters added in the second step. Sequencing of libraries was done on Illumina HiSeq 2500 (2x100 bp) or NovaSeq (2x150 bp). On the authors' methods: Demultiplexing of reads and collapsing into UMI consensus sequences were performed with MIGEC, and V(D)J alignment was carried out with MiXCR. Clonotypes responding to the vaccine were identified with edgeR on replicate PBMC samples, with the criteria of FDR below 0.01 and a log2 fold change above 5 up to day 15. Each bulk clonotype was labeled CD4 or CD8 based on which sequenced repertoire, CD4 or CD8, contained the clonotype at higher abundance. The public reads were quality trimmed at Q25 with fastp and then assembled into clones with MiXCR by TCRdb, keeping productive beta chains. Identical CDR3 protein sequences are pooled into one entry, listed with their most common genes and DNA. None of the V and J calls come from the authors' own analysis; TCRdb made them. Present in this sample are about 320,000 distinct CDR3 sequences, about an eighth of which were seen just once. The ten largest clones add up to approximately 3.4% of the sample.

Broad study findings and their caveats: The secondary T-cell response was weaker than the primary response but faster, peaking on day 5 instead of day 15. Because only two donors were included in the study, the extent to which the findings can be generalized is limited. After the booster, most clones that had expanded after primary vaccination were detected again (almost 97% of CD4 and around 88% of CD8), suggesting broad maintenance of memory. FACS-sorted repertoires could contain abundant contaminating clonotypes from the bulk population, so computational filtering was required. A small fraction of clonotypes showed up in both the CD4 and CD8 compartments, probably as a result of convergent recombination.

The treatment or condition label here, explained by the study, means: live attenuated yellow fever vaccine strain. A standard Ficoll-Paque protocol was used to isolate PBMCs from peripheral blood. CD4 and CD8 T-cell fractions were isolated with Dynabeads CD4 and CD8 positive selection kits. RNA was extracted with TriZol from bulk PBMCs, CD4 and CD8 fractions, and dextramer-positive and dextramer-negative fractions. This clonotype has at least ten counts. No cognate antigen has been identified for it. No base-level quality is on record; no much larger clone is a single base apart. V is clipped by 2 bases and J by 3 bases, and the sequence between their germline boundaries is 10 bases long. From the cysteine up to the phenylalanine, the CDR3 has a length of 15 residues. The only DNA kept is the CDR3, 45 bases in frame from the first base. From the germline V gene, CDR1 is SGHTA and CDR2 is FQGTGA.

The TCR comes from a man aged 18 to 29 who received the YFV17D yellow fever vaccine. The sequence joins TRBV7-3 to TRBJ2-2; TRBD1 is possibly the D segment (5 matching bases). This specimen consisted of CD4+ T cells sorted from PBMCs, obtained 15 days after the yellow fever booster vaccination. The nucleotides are TGTGCCAGCAGCTTATGGGGCACTGACACCGGGGAGCTGTTTTTT. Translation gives CASSLWGTDTGELFF.